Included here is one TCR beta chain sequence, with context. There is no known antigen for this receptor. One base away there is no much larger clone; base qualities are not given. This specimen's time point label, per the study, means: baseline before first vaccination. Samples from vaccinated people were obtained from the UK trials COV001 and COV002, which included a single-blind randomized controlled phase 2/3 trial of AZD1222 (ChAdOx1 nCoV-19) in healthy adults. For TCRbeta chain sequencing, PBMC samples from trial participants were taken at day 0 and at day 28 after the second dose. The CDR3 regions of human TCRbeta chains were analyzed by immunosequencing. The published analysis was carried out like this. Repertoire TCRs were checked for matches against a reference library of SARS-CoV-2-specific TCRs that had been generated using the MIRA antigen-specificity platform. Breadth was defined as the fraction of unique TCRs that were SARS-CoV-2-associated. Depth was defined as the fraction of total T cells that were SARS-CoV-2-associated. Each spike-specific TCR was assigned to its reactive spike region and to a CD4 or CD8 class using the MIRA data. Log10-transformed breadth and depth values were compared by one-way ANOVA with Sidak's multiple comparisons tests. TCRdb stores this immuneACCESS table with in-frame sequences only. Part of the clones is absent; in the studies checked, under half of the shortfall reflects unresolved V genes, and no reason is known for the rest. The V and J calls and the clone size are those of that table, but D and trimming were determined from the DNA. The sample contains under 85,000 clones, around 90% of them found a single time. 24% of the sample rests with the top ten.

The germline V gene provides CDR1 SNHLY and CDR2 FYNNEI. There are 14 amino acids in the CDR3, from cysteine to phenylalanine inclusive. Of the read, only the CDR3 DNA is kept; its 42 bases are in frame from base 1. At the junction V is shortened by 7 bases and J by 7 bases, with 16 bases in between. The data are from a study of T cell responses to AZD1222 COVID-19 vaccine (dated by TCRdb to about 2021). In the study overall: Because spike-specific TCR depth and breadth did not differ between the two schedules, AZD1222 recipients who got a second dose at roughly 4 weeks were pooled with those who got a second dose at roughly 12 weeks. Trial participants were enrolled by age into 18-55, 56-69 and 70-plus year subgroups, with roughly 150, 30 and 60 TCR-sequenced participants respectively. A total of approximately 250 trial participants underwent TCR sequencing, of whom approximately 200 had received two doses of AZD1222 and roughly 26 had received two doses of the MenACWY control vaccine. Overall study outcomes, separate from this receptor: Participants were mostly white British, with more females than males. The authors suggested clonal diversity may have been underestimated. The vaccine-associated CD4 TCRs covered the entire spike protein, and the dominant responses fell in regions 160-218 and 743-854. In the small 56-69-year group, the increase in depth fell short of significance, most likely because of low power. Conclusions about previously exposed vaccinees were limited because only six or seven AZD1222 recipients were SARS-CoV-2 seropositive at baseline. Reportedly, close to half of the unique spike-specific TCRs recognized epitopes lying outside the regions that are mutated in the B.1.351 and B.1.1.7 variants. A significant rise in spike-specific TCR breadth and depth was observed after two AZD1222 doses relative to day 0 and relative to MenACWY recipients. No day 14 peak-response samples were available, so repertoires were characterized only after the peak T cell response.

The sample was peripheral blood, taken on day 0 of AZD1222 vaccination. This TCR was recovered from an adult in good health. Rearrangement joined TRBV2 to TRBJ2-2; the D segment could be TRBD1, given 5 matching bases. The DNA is TGTGCCAGCACAGGGTCCTTCGGAATCGGGGAGCTGTTTTTT. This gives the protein CASTGSFGIGELFF.